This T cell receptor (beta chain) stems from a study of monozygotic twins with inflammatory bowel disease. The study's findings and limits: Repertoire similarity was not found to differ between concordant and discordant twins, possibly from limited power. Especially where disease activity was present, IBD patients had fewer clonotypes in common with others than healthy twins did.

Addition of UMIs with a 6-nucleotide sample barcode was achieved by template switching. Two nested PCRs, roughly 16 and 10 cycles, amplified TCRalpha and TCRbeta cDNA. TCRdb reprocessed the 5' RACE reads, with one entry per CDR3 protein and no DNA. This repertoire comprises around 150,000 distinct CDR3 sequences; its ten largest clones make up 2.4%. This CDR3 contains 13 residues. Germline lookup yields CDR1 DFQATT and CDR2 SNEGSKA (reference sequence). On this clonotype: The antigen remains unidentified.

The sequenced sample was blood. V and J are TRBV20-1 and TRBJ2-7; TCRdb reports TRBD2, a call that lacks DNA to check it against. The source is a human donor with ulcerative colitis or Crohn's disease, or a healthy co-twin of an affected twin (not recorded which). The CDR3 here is CSATTSGGAEQYF.